The rows below give T cell receptor beta chains drawn from one sample of a study of monozygotic twins with cystic fibrosis. The data were produced by immunoSEQ multiplex PCR, yet TCRdb's version contains in-frame clones alone and is incomplete. The sample holds approximately 33,000 clones, 84% seen once. Sequenced material: blood. Receptors originate from a girl aged 2-15 years with cystic fibrosis. The CDR3 runs from the conserved cysteine through the conserved F or W. Each record gives: J gene, V gene, D gene, clone size, CDR3 DNA, CDR3 protein. The D gene is left open where the match is weak. Clone sizes are given selectively: once, few, many, or a class where the clone is expanded.

>TRBJ2-7|TRBV7-2|TRBD2|NA
TGTGCCAGCAGCTGGGGGCTAGCGGGCTACGAGCAGTACTTC
CASSWGLAGYEQYF
>TRBJ2-3|TRBV7-8|NA|NA
TGTGCCAGCAGGAAATGGGGGGACCGCACAGATACGCAGTATTTT
CASRKWGDRTDTQYF
>TRBJ2-5|TRBV6-6|TRBD1|NA
TGTGCCAGCAGTTACTCGGTAGCAGGGGGTCGGGAGACCCAGTACTTC
CASSYSVAGGRETQYF
>TRBJ2-6|TRBV7-2|NA|NA
TGTGCCAGCAGCTTCGTAAGCAACTCTGGGGCCAACGTCCTGACTTTC
CASSFVSNSGANVLTF
>TRBJ2-5|TRBV7-2|NA|once
TGTGCCAGCAGCTTAGCCGGGCCGGGTGAGACCCAGTACTTC
CASSLAGPGETQYF
>TRBJ2-1|TRBV5-6|NA|NA
TGTGCCAGCAGCGTTTTGTTGAATGAGCAGTTCTTC
CASSVLLNEQFF
>TRBJ2-2|TRBV9|TRBD2|NA
TGTGCCAGCAGCCTCCGGACTAGCGGGGCCCTGTGGAACACCGGGGAGCTGTTTTTT
CASSLRTSGALWNTGELFF
>TRBJ1-1|TRBV18|NA|NA
TGTGCCAGCTCCCCAGGACTGACAGACGAAGCTTTCTTT
CASSPGLTDEAFF
>TRBJ1-1|TRBV9|TRBD1|NA
TGTGCCAGCAGCGTAGTACAGGGGGCGACTGAAGCTTTCTTT
CASSVVQGATEAFF
>TRBJ2-3|TRBV9|NA|NA
TGTGCCAGCAGCGCCAAGGCAGATACGCAGTATTTT
CASSAKADTQYF
>TRBJ2-1|TRBV7-9|TRBD1|NA
TGTGCCAGCAGCGTCCGGGACAGCTCCTACAATGAGCAGTTCTTC
CASSVRDSSYNEQFF
>TRBJ2-3|TRBV25-1|NA|NA
TGTGCCACCCGGGGCTTACATCACACAGATACGCAGTATTTT
CATRGLHHTDTQYF
>TRBJ2-5|TRBV5-1|NA|NA
TGCGCCAGCAGCTTGGCCTTCTGGGGGATGGGTCAAGAGACCCAGTACTTC
CASSLAFWGMGQETQYF
>TRBJ2-1|TRBV9|TRBD1|NA
TGTGCCAGCAGCGTAGAGGACAGGGGCAATGAGCAGTTCTTC
CASSVEDRGNEQFF
>TRBJ2-4|TRBV29-1|NA|NA
TGCAGCGTTGATGGGGGGAACACAAACATTCAGTACTTC
CSVDGGNTNIQYF
>TRBJ2-2|TRBV7-7|NA|NA
TGTGCCAGCAGCTTAGGCAGAGACACCGGGGAGCTGTTTTTT
CASSLGRDTGELFF
>TRBJ2-5|TRBV4-2|NA|NA
TGTGCCAGCAGCCTCACCCGGGGTTCCCAAGAGACCCAGTACTTC
CASSLTRGSQETQYF
>TRBJ1-2|TRBV4-3|NA|once
TGCGCCAGCAGCCACAAGGAGATGAGAGGCTACACCTTC
CASSHKEMRGYTF
>TRBJ2-5|TRBV30|NA|NA
TGTGCCTGGAGTCCCGGGGGAGAGACCCAGTACTTC
CAWSPGGETQYF
>TRBJ1-2|TRBV10-3|NA|NA
TGTGCCATCAGTGCTGGGGAAGGCTACACCTTC
CAISAGEGYTF
>TRBJ2-2|TRBV5-1|NA|once
TGCGCCAGCACTCGGGGAAACACCGGGGAGCTGTTTTTT
CASTRGNTGELFF
>TRBJ1-5|TRBV19|TRBD1|NA
TGTGCCAGTAGTAGGGTGAACAGGGGAGGAAGCAATCAGCCCCAGCATTTT
CASSRVNRGGSNQPQHF
>TRBJ2-2|TRBV7-2|NA|NA
TGTGCCAGCAGCCCCCAAGCGAACACCGGGGAGCTGTTTTTT
CASSPQANTGELFF
>TRBJ1-1|TRBV6-5|NA|NA
TGTGCCAGCCAAGAGTTCGGGGGCCCGAACACTGAAGCTTTCTTT
CASQEFGGPNTEAFF
>TRBJ2-5|TRBV5-1|TRBD1|NA
TGCGCCAGCAGCTTTAGGACAGGGTGGTCGGAGACCCAGTACTTC
CASSFRTGWSETQYF
>TRBJ1-2|TRBV23-1|NA|NA
TGCGCCAGCAGTCAATCTGGACTTTTCTATGGCTACACCTTC
CASSQSGLFYGYTF
>TRBJ2-5|TRBV5-1|TRBD1|NA
TGCGCCAGCAGCTTGGGTGGGACAGTCCAAGAGACCCAGTACTTC
CASSLGGTVQETQYF
>TRBJ2-5|TRBV29-1|NA|NA
TGCAGCGTTGATAGGGAGAAACCGGAGACCCAGTACTTC
CSVDREKPETQYF
>TRBJ2-7|TRBV7-8|TRBD1|NA
TGTGCCAGCAGCTCAGGACAGGTCTACGAGCAGTACTTC
CASSSGQVYEQYF
>TRBJ2-7|TRBV7-6|TRBD2|NA
TGTGCCAGCAGCTCGCGGGGGGGCTACGAGCAGTACTTC
CASSSRGGYEQYF
>TRBJ1-1|TRBV2|NA|NA
TGTGCCAGCAGTGAACGCCGTGTTGAAGCTTTCTTT
CASSERRVEAFF
>TRBJ1-4|TRBV25-1|TRBD1|NA
TGTGCCAGCAGTAAACTGACAGGGGGGAATGAAAAACTGTTTTTT
CASSKLTGGNEKLFF
>TRBJ2-7|TRBV4-3|TRBD1|NA
TGCGCCAGCAGCCAAAACCCGGGACAGGCCTACGAGCAGTACTTC
CASSQNPGQAYEQYF
>TRBJ1-5|TRBV11-2|NA|NA
TGTGCCAGCAGCGGTGCGGGGGCTCCCAATCAGCCCCAGCATTTT
CASSGAGAPNQPQHF
>TRBJ2-1|TRBV19|NA|once
TGTGCCAGCTCCCGGGGCCCCTACAATGAGCAGTTCTTC
CASSRGPYNEQFF
>TRBJ1-2|TRBV5-6|NA|few
TGTGCCAGCAGCTTGCCCGGGGACTATGGCTACACCTTC
CASSLPGDYGYTF
>TRBJ2-2|TRBV30|NA|NA
TGTGCTTTCAATATTGGGAGGGTAGGGGGGAACACCGGGGAGCTGTTTTTT
CAFNIGRVGGNTGELFF
>TRBJ1-1|TRBV20-1|NA|once
TGCAGTGCTAACCCTGGCACTGAAGCTTTCTTT
CSANPGTEAFF
>TRBJ2-1|TRBV5-1|NA|NA
TGCGCCAGCAGCTTCCGCGAGCCTTGGAATGAGCAGTTCTTC
CASSFREPWNEQFF
>TRBJ1-1|TRBV2|NA|few
TGTGCCAGCAGCCAGCAGAACACTGAAGCTTTCTTT
CASSQQNTEAFF
>TRBJ1-6|TRBV5-4|NA|NA
TGTGCCAGCAGCCTCTGGGACCGCTTATACCCTTCACCCCTCCACTTT
CASSLWDRLYPSPLHF
>TRBJ1-4|TRBV6-5|NA|NA
TGTGCCAGCAGTTACTCGCCCGCCGGAAATGAAAAACTGTTTTTT
CASSYSPAGNEKLFF
>TRBJ1-1|TRBV18|NA|NA
TGTGCCAGCTCACCACCTGAGGGTAGGGACACTGAAGCTTTCTTT
CASSPPEGRDTEAFF
>TRBJ1-4|TRBV5-8|NA|NA
TGTGCCAGCAGCTTGGGCGAAATCTCCGGGACCTTTCGTGAAAAACTGTTTTTT
CASSLGEISGTFREKLFF
>TRBJ1-4|TRBV5-1|NA|NA
TGCGCCAGCAGCTTGGTGGGGCAGGGGGAAAAACTGTTTTTT
CASSLVGQGEKLFF
>TRBJ1-5|TRBV30|NA|few
TGTGCCTGGAGTTTTACTAGGGATCAGCCCCAGCATTTT
CAWSFTRDQPQHF
>TRBJ2-5|TRBV7-2|NA|NA
TGTGCCAGCAGCTCCCTGGGCAGAGTCAGCACGGAGACCCAGTACTTC
CASSSLGRVSTETQYF
>TRBJ2-7|TRBV25-1|TRBD1|NA
TGTGCCAGCAGTGATGAGACAGGGGCCTACGAGCAGTACTTC
CASSDETGAYEQYF
>TRBJ2-4|TRBV19|NA|NA
TGTGCCAGTAGTATCGGGGACACCGTCTTCGATACTCAGTACTTC
CASSIGDTVFDTQYF
>TRBJ1-2|TRBV7-9|TRBD1|NA
TGTGCCAGCAGCCTAGTGGGACAGGATAAGCACTATGGCTACACCTTC
CASSLVGQDKHYGYTF
>TRBJ2-1|TRBV6-5|TRBD2|NA
TGTGCCAGCAGCAATAGCGGGGTGGCAAATGAGCAGTTCTTC
CASSNSGVANEQFF
>TRBJ2-5|TRBV7-2|NA|NA
TGTGCCAGCCGTATCGATTTAGCGACCCAAGAGACCCAGTACTTC
CASRIDLATQETQYF
>TRBJ1-5|TRBV6-6|NA|NA
TGTGCCAGCAGTGGCGGGACGGGCAATCAGCCCCAGCATTTT
CASSGGTGNQPQHF
>TRBJ2-7|TRBV6-1|NA|NA
TGTGCCAGCAGTGCATCATTGGGGCTCTACGAGCAGTACTTC
CASSASLGLYEQYF
>TRBJ1-6|TRBV9|NA|NA
TGTGCCAGCAGCGCCTCCTTAAGCTCCTATAATTCACCCCTCCACTTT
CASSASLSSYNSPLHF